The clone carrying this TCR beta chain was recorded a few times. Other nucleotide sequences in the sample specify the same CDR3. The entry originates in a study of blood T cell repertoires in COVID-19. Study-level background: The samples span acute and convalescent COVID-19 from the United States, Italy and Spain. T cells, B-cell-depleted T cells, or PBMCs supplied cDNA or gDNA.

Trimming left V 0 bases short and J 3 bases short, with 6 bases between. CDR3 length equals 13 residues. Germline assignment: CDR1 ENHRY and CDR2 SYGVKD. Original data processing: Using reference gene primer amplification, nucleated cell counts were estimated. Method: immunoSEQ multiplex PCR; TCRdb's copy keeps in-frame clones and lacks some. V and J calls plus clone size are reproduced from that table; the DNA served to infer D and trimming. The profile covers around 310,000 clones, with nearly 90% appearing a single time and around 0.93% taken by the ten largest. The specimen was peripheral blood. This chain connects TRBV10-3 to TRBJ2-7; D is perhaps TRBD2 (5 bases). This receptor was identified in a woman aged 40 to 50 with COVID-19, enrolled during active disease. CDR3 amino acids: CAISESGSYEQYF. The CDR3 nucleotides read TGTGCCATCAGTGAGTCGGGGAGCTACGAGCAGTACTTC.